This is a list of T cell receptor beta chains from one sample in a study of blood T cell repertoires in COVID-19. Assay: immunoSEQ multiplex PCR; the TCRdb copy retains only in-frame clones and omits some. The sample shows 160,000 or so clones, about nine tenths of them seen only once. Sample: peripheral blood. The source is a woman aged 55-70 years who had recovered from COVID-19. CDR3s include the opening cysteine and the closing phenylalanine or tryptophan.

j_call | v_call | cdr3_aa
TRBJ2-7 | TRBV5-1 | CASIRGGHEQYF
TRBJ1-4 | TRBV4-1 | CASSQEFRDRGEKLFF
TRBJ2-5 | TRBV19 | CASSIGTGKETQYF
TRBJ1-6 | TRBV28 | CASSFNRGLLVSPLHF
TRBJ1-1 | TRBV6-5 | CASSPTDRANTEAFF
TRBJ2-3 | TRBV29-1 | CSGSSSGGTNTQYF
TRBJ2-5 | TRBV24-1 | CATVLMSGFLPDIQETQYF
TRBJ2-5 | TRBV5-1 | CASSLGLHQETQYF
TRBJ1-1 | TRBV6-4 | CASSDQANTEAFF
TRBJ2-7 | TRBV28 | CASSLTGSFYEQYF
TRBJ1-2 | TRBV9 | CASSAPRGGGYGYTF
TRBJ2-7 | TRBV28 | CASSFLRTGSGYEQYF
TRBJ1-5 | TRBV27 | CASRMDTLGTQPQHF
TRBJ1-4 | TRBV7-9 | CASSLREGSEKLFF
TRBJ1-1 | TRBV4-3 | CASRETGGEGWTEAFF